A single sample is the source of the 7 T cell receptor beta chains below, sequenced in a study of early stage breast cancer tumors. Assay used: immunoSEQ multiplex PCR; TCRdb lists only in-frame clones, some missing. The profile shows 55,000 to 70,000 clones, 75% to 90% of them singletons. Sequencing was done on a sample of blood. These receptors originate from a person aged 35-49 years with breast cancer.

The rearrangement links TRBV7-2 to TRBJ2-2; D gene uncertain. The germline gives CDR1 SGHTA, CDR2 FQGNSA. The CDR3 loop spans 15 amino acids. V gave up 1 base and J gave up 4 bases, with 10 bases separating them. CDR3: CASSLGALSTGELFF. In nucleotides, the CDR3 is TGTGCCAGCAGCTTAGGAGCGTTGAGCACCGGGGAGCTGTTTTTT.

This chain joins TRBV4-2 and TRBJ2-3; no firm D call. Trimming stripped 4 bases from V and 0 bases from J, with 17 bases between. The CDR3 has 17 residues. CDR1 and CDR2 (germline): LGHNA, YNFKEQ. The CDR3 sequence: CASSRSAGSPSTDTQYF. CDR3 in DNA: TGTGCCAGCAGCCGGAGCGCCGGTTCGCCTAGCACAGATACGCAGTATTTT.

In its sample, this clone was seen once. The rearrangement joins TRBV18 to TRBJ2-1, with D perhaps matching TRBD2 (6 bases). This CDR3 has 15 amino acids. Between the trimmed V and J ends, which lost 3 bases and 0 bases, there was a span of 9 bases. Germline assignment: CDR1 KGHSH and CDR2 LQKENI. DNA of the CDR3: TGTGCCAGCTCACCGGACGGGAGCTCCTACAATGAGCAGTTCTTC. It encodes CASSPDGSSYNEQFF.

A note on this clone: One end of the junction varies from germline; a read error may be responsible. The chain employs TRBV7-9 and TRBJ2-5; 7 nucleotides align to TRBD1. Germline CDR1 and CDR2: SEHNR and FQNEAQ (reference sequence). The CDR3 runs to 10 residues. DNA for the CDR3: TGTGCCAGCAGTCGAGACAGGGTAGACTTC. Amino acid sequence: CASSRDRVDF.

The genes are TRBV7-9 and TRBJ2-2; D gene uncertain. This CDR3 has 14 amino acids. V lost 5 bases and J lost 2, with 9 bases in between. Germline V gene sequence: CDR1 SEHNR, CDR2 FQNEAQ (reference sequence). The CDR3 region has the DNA TGTGCCAGCAGCCCGCCCGCTAACACCGGGGAGCTGTTTTTT. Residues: CASSPPANTGELFF.

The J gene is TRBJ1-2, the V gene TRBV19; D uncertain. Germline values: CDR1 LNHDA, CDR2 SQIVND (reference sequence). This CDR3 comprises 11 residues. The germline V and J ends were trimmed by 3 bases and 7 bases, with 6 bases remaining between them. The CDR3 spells CASSIAGGYTF. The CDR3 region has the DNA TGTGCCAGTAGTATCGCAGGTGGCTACACCTTC.

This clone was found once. Here the CDR3 reads CASSLWRQGVTMYSNQPQHF. In DNA, the CDR3 is TGTGCCAGCAGTTTATGGCGACAGGGGGTTACCATGTATAGCAATCAGCCCCAGCATTTT. This chain uses TRBV28 with TRBJ1-5; 9 positions match TRBD1. CDR3 length equals 20 residues. Germline trimming cut 0 bases from V and 0 bases from J; bases unmatched to any gene: 12. The germline V gene has CDR1 MDHEN and CDR2 SYDVKM.